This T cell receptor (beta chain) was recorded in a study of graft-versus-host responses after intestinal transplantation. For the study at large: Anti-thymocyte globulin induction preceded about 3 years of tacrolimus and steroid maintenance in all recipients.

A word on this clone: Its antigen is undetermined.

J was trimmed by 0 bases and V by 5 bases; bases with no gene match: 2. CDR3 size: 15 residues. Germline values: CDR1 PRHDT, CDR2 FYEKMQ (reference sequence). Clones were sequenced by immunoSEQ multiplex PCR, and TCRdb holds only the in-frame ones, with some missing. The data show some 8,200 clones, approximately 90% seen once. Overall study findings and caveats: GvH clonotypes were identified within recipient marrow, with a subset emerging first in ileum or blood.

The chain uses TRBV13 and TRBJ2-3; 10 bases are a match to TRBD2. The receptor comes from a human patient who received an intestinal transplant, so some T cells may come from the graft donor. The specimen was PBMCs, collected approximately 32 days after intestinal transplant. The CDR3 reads CASSGSGGSTDTQYF. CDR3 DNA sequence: TGTGCCAGCAGCGGTAGCGGGGGGAGCACAGATACGCAGTATTTT.